The 10 T cell receptor beta chains below come from one sample, sequenced in a study of tumor and adjacent non-tumor tissue in lung cancer. TCRbeta libraries were built with three rounds of nested PCR, modified from ARM-PCR. One entry per CDR3 protein results from TCRdb running MiXCR on the multiplex PCR reads. This sample has under 150,000 distinct CDR3 sequences, with roughly 67% found just once. No cell sorting was done before RNA was extracted from the tissue. Sequenced sample: lung tumor tissue. The receptors shown here come from a man aged 25-45 years with non-small cell lung cancer.

About this clonotype: One end of the junction is discordant with germline, which a read error may explain. This chain links TRBV11-1 with TRBJ2-7, with D possibly TRBD1 on 6 matching bases. Germline values: CDR1 SGHAT, CDR2 FQDESV (reference sequence). The CDR3 is 18 residues long. The CDR3 DNA is TGTGCCAGTAGCTTAAGGCTACCCGACAGGTTTCTCTACTACAAGCAGTACTTC. Translation: CASSLRLPDRFLYYKQYF.

In this sample, this clonotype turned up once. This is likely a read error, given that the CDR3 carries no conserved phenylalanine or tryptophan at its end. It is unclear where the CDR3 begins or ends on the DNA, so no DNA is shown, and the CDR3 is as TCRdb lists it. The CDR3 here is CASSLYGSSYNEQFL. V gene TRBV11-3 combines with J gene TRBJ2-1. A total of 15 residues make up the CDR3, ends included. Germline lookup yields CDR1 SGHNT and CDR2 YENEEA.

To note about this clonotype: Possible read error: a much larger clone is one base away. This CDR3 is CSAASGTSGFTRELFF. The CDR3 coding sequence is TGCAGTGCCGCGTCTGGGACTAGCGGATTCACCAGGGAGCTGTTTTTT. The rearrangement links TRBV20-1 to TRBJ2-2; TRBD2 agrees at 11 bases. The CDR3 runs 16 residues. From germline, CDR1 is DFQATT and CDR2 SNEGSKA (reference sequence).

The V gene is TRBV20-1, the J gene TRBJ1-2; 7 nucleotides align to TRBD1. CDR1 DFQATT and CDR2 SNEGSKA come from the germline V gene (reference sequence). The CDR3 extends over 15 amino acids. Trimming cost V 3 bases and J 0 bases; bases outside gene matches: 7. CDR3 sequence: CSASDRGPANYGYTF. CDR3 sequence (DNA): TGCAGTGCTAGTGATAGGGGGCCCGCTAACTATGGCTACACCTTC.

The CDR3 DNA follows: TGTGCCAGAAGATTAAGCTCCGCGACCACTGAAGCTTTCTTT. This gives the protein CARRLSSATTEAFF. The chain employs TRBV11-3 and TRBJ1-1; no definite D call. This CDR3 comprises 14 residues. V gave up 9 bases and J gave up 4 bases, with 18 bases separating them. Germline V CDR1 and CDR2: SGHNT, YENEEA.

As regards this clonotype: A much more abundant neighbour one base away suggests this may be a read error. The CDR3 DNA sequence: TGTGCCAACAGTTACTCAGGGACAAACTATGGCTACACCTTC. This gives the protein CANSYSGTNYGYTF. The gene calls are TRBV6-5 and TRBJ1-2; tentative D call: TRBD1 (6 bases). CDR3 size: 14 residues. Germline loops: CDR1 MNHEY, CDR2 SVGAGI.

In this sample, this clonotype turned up many times. The chain couples TRBV6-2 or TRBV6-3 to TRBJ2-1, with 7 bases fitting TRBD2. The CDR3 contains 14 residues. Germline V CDR1 and CDR2: MNHEY, SVGEGT. The V and J ends lost 5 bases and 3 bases, in that order; junction bases with no gene match: 4. The CDR3 nucleotides read TGTGCCAGCAGTACCTCGGGAGGCTACAATGAGCAGTTCTTC. Encoded protein: CASSTSGGYNEQFF.

With regard to this clonotype: The junction does not match germline at one end; this may be a read error. The gene calls are TRBV11-1 and TRBJ1-5; TRBD1 is a possible D gene (6 bases). Germline V gene lookup returns CDR1 SGHAT and CDR2 FQDESV (reference sequence). The CDR3 extends over 14 amino acids. The CDR3, as DNA: TGTGTCAGCAGCATGGGGGCTGGGGATCAGCCCCAGCATTTT. It encodes CVSSMGAGDQPQHF.

This clonotype was observed a single time. Mismatch with germline at one junction end may stem from a read error. The chain carries TRBV12-3 or TRBV12-4 and TRBJ2-5, with D perhaps being TRBD1 or TRBD2 (6 bases each). The CDR3 covers 14 residues. Written as DNA, the CDR3 is TGTGCCAGCAGTCACTCTGGGGGGCCCGAGACCCAGCACTTC. This sequence encodes CASSHSGGPETQHF.

As concerns this clonotype: Here the CDR3 omits its conserved ending phenylalanine or tryptophan, so a read error is the likely source. Because the CDR3's place on the DNA is in doubt, the DNA is left out and the CDR3 is given as listed by TCRdb. The chain employs TRBV5-5 and TRBJ2-3; no check of the table's D call, TRBD1, against the DNA was made. Germline CDR1 SGHKS, CDR2 YYEKEE (reference sequence). The CDR3 is 16 amino acids in total, end residues counted. The CDR3 loop is CASGRPTMSRTDTHYS.